This T cell receptor (beta chain) was documented in a study of blood T cell repertoires in COVID-19 (TCRdb year 2020). A note on the overall study: Collaborator samples came from the United States, Italy and Spain and covered acute and convalescent phases of COVID-19. The material from the prospective study consisted of cDNA or gDNA derived from T cells, B-cell-depleted T cells, or PBMCs. Deeply sampled blood TCRbeta repertoires from subjects exposed to, actively infected with, or recovered from COVID-19 were included in the dataset. A freely available public database, intended as a resource for researchers studying the immune response to SARS-CoV-2, is where the repertoires were released. The samples were drawn from two sources: the first 160 participants of the ongoing ImmuneRACE study, and 1,000 to 1,500 subjects contributed by 6 global collaborators. Nearly every sample came with metadata listing a de-identified subject ID, COVID-19 status, age in years and sex. HLA class I and class II types, where available, came from metadata supplied by the sample provider rather than from assay-based typing. Overall study outcomes, separate from this receptor: How much clinical and demographic metadata was included differed by source and by participant, and the metadata was provided uncurated.

On this clone: It lacks a known antigen. Base qualities are not at hand, and no much larger clone is one base apart.

In the prospective study, participants were 18 to 89 years old, resided in fewer than 25 geographic areas of the United States, and were enrolled through a virtual design. In the prospective study, cohorts were assigned on the basis of participant-reported clinical history obtained from a screening survey and a study questionnaire. Exposed participants had been in contact, within 2 weeks of entering the study, with a person who had a PCR-confirmed or clinician-diagnosed case of COVID-19. In the prospective study, whole blood, serum and a nasopharyngeal or oropharyngeal swab were collected from each participant by mobile phlebotomists. Over an approximately 2-month period, participants in the prospective study had the option of providing additional blood draws and questionnaires. Blood samples from the prospective study were shipped frozen or at room temperature prior to DNA extraction. TCRbeta CDR3 regions were amplified from genomic DNA by means of the immunoSEQ Assay, a bias-controlled multiplex PCR. The study's processing was this. The number of nucleated cells in each sample was estimated by amplification of reference gene primers within the assay. To quantify the absolute abundance of each unique TCRbeta CDR3 rearrangement, sequence reads were collapsed and filtered. For each sample, productive Simpson clonality was calculated as the square root of Simpson's diversity index across productive rearrangements. TCRdb holds this immuneACCESS table with in-frame rearrangements only. Some clones are missing; in checked studies, unresolved V genes explain under half, and the rest has no known cause. That table furnishes V, J and clone size, whereas the DNA furnished D and trimming. This sample lists hundreds of thousands of clones; roughly 80% were detected once. Of the sample, 4.5% to 6% is held by the ten largest clones.

The germline V gene gives CDR1 as SGDLS and CDR2 as YYNGEE. The CDR3 contains 15 residues, cysteine and phenylalanine counted. The read is trimmed to its CDR3 DNA, 45 bases read in frame from base 1. V is cut back by 2 bases and J by 8 bases, with 6 bases in the junction unmatched. The sequence joins TRBV9 to TRBJ1-6, with 8 bases matching TRBD1. The source material was PBMCs or T cells enriched from blood (not recorded which). The sequence was obtained from a middle-aged man who had been exposed to COVID-19. The CDR3 amino acid sequence is: CASSVGGQGDSPLHF. The DNA reads as follows: TGTGCCAGCAGCGTGGGAGGACAGGGTGATTCACCCCTCCACTTT. Reference TRBV9 and TRBJ1-6 genes cover what lies past the CDR3, so the full variable domain is DSGVTQTPKHLITATGQRVTLRCSPRSGDLSVYWYQQSLDQGLQFLIQYYNGEERAKGNILERFSAQQFPDLHSELNLSSLELGDSALYFCASSVGGQGDSPLHFGNGTRLTVT.